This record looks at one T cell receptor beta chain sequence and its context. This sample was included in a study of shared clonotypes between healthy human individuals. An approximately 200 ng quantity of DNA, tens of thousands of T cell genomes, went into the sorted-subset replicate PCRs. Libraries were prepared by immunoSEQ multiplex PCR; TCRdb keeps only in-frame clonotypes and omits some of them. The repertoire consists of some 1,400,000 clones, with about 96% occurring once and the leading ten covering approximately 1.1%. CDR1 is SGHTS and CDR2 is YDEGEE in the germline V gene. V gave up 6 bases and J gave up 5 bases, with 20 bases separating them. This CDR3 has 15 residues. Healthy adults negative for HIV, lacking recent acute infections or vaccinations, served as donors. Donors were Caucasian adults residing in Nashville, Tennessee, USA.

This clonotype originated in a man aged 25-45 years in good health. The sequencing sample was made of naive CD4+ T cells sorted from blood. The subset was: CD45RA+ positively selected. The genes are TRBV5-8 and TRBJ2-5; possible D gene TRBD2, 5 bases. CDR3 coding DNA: TGTGCCAGCATTCGCCGGGGATACGAGGAGGAGACCCAGTACTTC. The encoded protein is CASIRRGYEEETQYF.